Listed below are T cell receptor beta chains from one sample, sequenced in a study of blood T cell repertoires in COVID-19. The protocol was immunoSEQ multiplex PCR, while the TCRdb copy is restricted to in-frame clones and leaves out a portion. The data show 85,000 to 130,000 clones, with 90% to 95% seen just once and approximately 5.5% held by the top ten. The specimen was peripheral blood. The receptors were sampled from a human donor in a cohort sampled during active COVID-19. The CDR3 runs from the conserved cysteine through the conserved F or W. The order of the fields is V gene, D gene, clone size, J gene, CDR3 protein, CDR3 DNA. D genes are given only for firm matches. Size tells how often a clone was seen (once, few, many) or the class of an expanded clone, and some rows leave it out.

v_call: TRBV10-2
d_call: TRBD1
clone_size: once
j_call: TRBJ2-7
cdr3_aa: CASPPFRLTGQVFWEQYF
cdr3_nt: TGCGCCAGCCCCCCCTTTCGATTGACGGGACAGGTTTTTTGGGAGCAGTACTTC

v_call: TRBV13
d_call: TRBD1
clone_size: -
j_call: TRBJ2-3
cdr3_aa: CASSLGTGRTDTQYF
cdr3_nt: TGTGCCAGCAGCTTGGGGACAGGCAGGACAGATACGCAGTATTTT

v_call: TRBV19
d_call: TRBD1
clone_size: -
j_call: TRBJ1-1
cdr3_aa: CASSYDRVNTEAFF
cdr3_nt: TGTGCCAGTAGTTACGACAGGGTAAACACTGAAGCTTTCTTT

v_call: TRBV18
d_call: TRBD2
clone_size: once
j_call: TRBJ2-3
cdr3_aa: CASSPPWTSGIIVTDTQYF
cdr3_nt: TGTGCCAGCTCACCACCTTGGACTAGCGGGATAATTGTTACAGATACGCAGTATTTT

v_call: TRBV5-6
d_call: -
clone_size: -
j_call: TRBJ1-4
cdr3_aa: CASSFRGSGEKLFF
cdr3_nt: TGTGCCAGCAGCTTCAGGGGCTCGGGTGAAAAACTGTTTTTT

v_call: TRBV27
d_call: TRBD1
clone_size: -
j_call: TRBJ1-6
cdr3_aa: CASRMGQGGSPLHF
cdr3_nt: TGTGCCAGCAGGATGGGACAGGGCGGTTCACCCCTCCACTTT

v_call: TRBV7-9
d_call: TRBD1
clone_size: -
j_call: TRBJ2-2
cdr3_aa: CASRTGQPNTGELFF
cdr3_nt: TGTGCCAGCAGGACGGGACAGCCGAACACCGGGGAGCTGTTTTTT

v_call: TRBV10-3
d_call: TRBD2
clone_size: -
j_call: TRBJ2-3
cdr3_aa: CAGQRGVSTDTQYF
cdr3_nt: TGTGCCGGACAGCGGGGGGTTAGCACAGATACGCAGTATTTT

v_call: TRBV28
d_call: TRBD1
clone_size: -
j_call: TRBJ2-7
cdr3_aa: CASRPYRGRMSEQYF
cdr3_nt: TGTGCCAGCAGGCCCTACAGGGGGCGAATGAGCGAGCAGTACTTC

v_call: TRBV20-1
d_call: -
clone_size: -
j_call: TRBJ2-7
cdr3_aa: CSASGQLHEQYF
cdr3_nt: TGCAGTGCTAGTGGACAGTTACACGAGCAGTACTTC